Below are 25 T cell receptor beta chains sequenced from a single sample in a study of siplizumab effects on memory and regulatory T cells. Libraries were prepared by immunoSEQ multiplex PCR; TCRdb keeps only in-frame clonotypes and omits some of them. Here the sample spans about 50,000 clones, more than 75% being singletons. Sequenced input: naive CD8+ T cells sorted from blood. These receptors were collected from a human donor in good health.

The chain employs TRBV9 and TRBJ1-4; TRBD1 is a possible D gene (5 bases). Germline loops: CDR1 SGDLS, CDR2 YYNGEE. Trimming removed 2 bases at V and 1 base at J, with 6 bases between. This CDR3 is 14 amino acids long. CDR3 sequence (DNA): TGTGCCAGCAGCGTCGGGGGAACTAATGAAAAACTGTTTTTT. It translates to CASSVGGTNEKLFF. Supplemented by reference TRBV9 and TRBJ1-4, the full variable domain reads DSGVTQTPKHLITATGQRVTLRCSPRSGDLSVYWYQQSLDQGLQFLIQYYNGEERAKGNILERFSAQQFPDLHSELNLSSLELGDSALYFCASSVGGTNEKLFFGSGTQLSVL.

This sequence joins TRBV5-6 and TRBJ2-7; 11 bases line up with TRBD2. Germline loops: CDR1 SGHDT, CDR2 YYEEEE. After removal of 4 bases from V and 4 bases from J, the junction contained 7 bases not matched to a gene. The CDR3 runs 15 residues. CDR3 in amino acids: CASSTGTSGLYEQYF. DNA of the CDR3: TGTGCCAGCAGCACCGGGACTAGCGGACTATACGAGCAGTACTTC.

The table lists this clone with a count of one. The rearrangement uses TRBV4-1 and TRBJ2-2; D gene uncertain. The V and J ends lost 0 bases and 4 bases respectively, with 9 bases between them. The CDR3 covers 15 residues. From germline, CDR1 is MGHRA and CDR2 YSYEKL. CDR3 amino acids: CASSQDRFGTGELFF. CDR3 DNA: TGCGCCAGCAGCCAAGACAGGTTTGGCACCGGGGAGCTGTTTTTT.

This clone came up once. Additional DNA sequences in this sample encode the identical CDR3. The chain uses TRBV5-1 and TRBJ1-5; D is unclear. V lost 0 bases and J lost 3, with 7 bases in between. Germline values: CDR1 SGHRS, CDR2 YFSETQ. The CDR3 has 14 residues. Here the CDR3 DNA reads TGCGCCAGCAGCTTGGGAGCCCCCAATCAGCCCCAGCATTTT. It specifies CASSLGAPNQPQHF.

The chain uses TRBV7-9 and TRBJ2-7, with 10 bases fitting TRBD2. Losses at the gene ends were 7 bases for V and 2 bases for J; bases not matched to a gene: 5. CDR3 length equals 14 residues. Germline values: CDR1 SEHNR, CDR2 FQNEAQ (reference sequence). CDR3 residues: CASMGSGRAYEQYF. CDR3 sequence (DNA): TGTGCCAGCATGGGAAGCGGGAGGGCCTACGAGCAGTACTTC.

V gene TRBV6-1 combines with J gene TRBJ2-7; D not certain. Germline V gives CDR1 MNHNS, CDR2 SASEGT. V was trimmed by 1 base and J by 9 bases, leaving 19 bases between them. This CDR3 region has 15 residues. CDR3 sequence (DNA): TGTGCCAGCAGTGAAGGGGCCCGCCCCACGGACGTGCAGTACTTC. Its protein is CASSEGARPTDVQYF.

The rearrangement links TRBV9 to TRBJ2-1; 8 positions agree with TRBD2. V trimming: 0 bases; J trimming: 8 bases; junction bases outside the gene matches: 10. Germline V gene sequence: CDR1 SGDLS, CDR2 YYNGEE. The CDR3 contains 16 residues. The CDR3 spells CASSVEGGGTGDEQFF. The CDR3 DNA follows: TGTGCCAGCAGCGTAGAAGGCGGGGGGACCGGGGATGAGCAGTTCTTC.

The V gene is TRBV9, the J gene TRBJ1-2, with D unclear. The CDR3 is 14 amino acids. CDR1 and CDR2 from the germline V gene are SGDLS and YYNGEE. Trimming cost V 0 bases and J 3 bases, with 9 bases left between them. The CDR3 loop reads CASSVAVGDYGYTF. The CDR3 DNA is TGTGCCAGCAGCGTAGCTGTAGGAGACTATGGCTACACCTTC.

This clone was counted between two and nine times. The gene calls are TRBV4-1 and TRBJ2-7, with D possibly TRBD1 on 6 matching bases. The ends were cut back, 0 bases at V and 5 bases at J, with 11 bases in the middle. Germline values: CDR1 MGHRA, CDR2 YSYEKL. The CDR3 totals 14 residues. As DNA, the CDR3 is TGCGCCAGCAGCCAAGAGACAGGTTTGGACGAGCAGTACTTC. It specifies CASSQETGLDEQYF.

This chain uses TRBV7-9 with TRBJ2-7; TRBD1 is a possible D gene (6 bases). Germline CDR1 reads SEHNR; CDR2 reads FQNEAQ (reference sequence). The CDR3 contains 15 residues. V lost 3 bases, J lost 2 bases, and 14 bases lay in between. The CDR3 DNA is TGTGCCAGCAGCTTGTTGGGACAACGACCCTACGAGCAGTACTTC. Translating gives CASSLLGQRPYEQYF.

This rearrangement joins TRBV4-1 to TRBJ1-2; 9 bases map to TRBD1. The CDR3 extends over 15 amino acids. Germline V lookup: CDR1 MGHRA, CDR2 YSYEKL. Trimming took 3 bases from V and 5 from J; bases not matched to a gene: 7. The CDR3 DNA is TGCGCCAGCAGCCAGGCGGGACAGGGCTATTATGGCTACACCTTC. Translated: CASSQAGQGYYGYTF.

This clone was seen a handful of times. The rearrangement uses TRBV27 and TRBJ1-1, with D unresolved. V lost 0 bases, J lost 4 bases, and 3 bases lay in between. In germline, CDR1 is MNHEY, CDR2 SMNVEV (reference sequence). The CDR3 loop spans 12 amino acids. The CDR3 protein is CASSLSTTEAFF. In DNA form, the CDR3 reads TGTGCCAGCAGTTTATCGACCACTGAAGCTTTCTTT.

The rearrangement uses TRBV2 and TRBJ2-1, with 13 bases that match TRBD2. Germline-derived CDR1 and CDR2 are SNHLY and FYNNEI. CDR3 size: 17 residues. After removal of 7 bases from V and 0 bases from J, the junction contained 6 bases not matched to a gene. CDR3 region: CASTGTSGESSYNEQFF. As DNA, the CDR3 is TGTGCCAGCACCGGGACTAGCGGGGAGAGCTCCTACAATGAGCAGTTCTTC.

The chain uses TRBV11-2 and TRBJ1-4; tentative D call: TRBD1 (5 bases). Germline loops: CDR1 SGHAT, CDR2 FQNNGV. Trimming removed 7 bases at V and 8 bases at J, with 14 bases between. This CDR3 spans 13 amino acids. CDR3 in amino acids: CASKAAGWEKLFF. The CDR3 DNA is TGTGCCAGCAAGGCGGCAGGGTGGGAAAAACTGTTTTTT.

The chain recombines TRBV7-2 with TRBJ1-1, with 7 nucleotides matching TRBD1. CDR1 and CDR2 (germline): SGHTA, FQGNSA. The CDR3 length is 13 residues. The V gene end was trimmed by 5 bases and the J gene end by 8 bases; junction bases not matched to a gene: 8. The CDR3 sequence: CASSPPQGGEAFF. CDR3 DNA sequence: TGTGCCAGCAGCCCTCCCCAGGGGGGGGAAGCTTTCTTT.

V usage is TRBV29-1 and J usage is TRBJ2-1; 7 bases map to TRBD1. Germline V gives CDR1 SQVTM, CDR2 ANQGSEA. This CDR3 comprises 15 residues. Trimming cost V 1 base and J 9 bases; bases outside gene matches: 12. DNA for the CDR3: TGCAGCGTTGAAGGGGGCCACAGGGGTTGGGGTGAGCAGTTCTTC. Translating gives CSVEGGHRGWGEQFF.

CDR3 amino acids: CASSLGTYEQYF. The DNA for the CDR3 is TGTGCCAGCAGCTTAGGTACCTACGAGCAGTACTTC. The chain combines TRBV7-2 with TRBJ2-7; D is uncertain. Between the trimmed V and J ends, which lost 1 base and 2 bases, there was a span of 3 bases. The CDR3 has 12 residues. The germline V gene encodes CDR1 SGHTA and CDR2 FQGNSA.

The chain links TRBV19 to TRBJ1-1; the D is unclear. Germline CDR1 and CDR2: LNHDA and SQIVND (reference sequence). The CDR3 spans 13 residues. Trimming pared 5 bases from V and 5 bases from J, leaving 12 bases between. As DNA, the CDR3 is TGTGCCAGTAGTGTCTGGGCAGAGACTGAAGCTTTCTTT. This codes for CASSVWAETEAFF.

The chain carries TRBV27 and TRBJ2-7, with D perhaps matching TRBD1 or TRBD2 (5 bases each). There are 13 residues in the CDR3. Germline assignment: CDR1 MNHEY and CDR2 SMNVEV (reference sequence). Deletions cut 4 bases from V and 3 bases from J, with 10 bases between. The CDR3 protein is CASSYRDGYEQYF. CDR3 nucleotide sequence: TGTGCCAGCAGTTACCGGGACGGCTACGAGCAGTACTTC.

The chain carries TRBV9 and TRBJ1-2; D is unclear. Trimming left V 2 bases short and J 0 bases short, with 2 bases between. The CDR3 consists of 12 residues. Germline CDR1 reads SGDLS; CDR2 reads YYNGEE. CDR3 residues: CASSVTNYGYTF. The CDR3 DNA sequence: TGTGCCAGCAGCGTCACTAACTATGGCTACACCTTC.

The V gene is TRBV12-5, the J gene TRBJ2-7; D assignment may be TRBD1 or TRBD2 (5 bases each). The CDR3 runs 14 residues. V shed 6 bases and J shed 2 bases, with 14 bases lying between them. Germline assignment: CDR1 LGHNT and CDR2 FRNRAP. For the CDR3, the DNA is TGTGCTAGTGGCGACGCGCCGGGACCCTACGAGCAGTACTTC. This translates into CASGDAPGPYEQYF.

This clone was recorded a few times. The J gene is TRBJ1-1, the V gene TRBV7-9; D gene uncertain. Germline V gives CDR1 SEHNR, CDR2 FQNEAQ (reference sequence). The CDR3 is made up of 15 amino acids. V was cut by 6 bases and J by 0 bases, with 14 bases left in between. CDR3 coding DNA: TGTGCCAGCAGTTCGCCTCAGAGAATGAACACTGAAGCTTTCTTT. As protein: CASSSPQRMNTEAFF.

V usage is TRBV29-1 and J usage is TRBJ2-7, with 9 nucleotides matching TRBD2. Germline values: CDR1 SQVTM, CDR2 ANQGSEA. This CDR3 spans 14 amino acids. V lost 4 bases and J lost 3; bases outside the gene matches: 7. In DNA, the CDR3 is TGCAGCGTTGTGGGACGCGGGAGGGACTACGAGCAGTACTTC. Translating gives CSVVGRGRDYEQYF.

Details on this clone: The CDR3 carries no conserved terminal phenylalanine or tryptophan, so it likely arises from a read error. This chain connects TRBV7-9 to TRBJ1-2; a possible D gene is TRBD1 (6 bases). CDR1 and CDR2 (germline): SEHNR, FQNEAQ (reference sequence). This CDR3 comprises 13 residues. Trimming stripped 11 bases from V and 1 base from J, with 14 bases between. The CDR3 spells CAGLGGYNYGYTL. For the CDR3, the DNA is TGTGCCGGCCTAGGGGGTTATAACTATGGCTACACCCTC.

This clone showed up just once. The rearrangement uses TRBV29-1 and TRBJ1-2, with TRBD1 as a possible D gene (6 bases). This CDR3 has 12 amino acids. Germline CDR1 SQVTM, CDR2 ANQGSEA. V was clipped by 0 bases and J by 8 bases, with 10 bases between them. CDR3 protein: CSVEEDRRGYTF. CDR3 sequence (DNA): TGCAGCGTTGAAGAAGACAGGAGGGGCTACACCTTC.